The table lists the clone carrying this T cell receptor (beta chain) with many counts. This sample was taken from a study of molecular identifiers for immune sequencing clone quantification. TCRdb independently ran MiXCR on the PCR reads; one entry per CDR3 protein. Of 490,000 or so distinct CDR3 sequences in the sample, about 21% are singletons; the top ten hold about 0.78%. This receptor was taken from a human donor in good health. Some libraries in this study had Jurkat cell RNA spiked in. Material for sequencing was naive CD8+ T cells from blood, with Jurkat cell RNA spiked in. Subset given: FACS-sorted CD8+CD4-CCR7+CD45RA+ naive T cells.

CDR3 amino acids: CASSLPTSGGQDTQYF. CDR3 nucleotides: TGTGCCAGCAGCTTACCAACTAGCGGGGGGCAAGATACGCAGTATTTT. The V gene is TRBV7-2, the J gene TRBJ2-3, with 12 bases identical to TRBD2. Trimming cost V 2 bases and J 5 bases; bases outside gene matches: 5. The CDR3 extends over 16 amino acids. Germline V lookup: CDR1 SGHTA, CDR2 FQGNSA.